These 21 T cell receptor beta chains were all obtained from the same sample, sequenced in a study of blood T cell repertoires in COVID-19. Measured with immunoSEQ multiplex PCR; TCRdb has only the in-frame clones, and not every one. This repertoire shows 230,000 or so clones, around 81% found once; its top ten account for roughly 3.1%. What was sequenced was PBMCs or T cells enriched from blood (not recorded which). The receptors were gathered from a man in his fifties who had recovered from COVID-19.

The rearrangement joins TRBV2 to TRBJ2-1, with D perhaps matching TRBD2 (6 bases). There are 15 residues in the CDR3. The germline V gene has CDR1 SNHLY and CDR2 FYNNEI. V shed 5 bases and J shed 10 bases, with 21 bases lying between them. The CDR3 loop reads CASSRGTPFPWEQFF. The CDR3 DNA reads as TGTGCCAGCAGTCGGGGGACCCCTTTTCCTTGGGAGCAGTTCTTC.

The V and J genes are TRBV3-1 (or the pseudogene TRBV3-2) and TRBJ2-5; 9 bases map to TRBD2. This CDR3 has 14 residues. The germline V gene has CDR1 LGHDT and CDR2 YNNKEL (reference sequence). Trimming took 3 bases from V and 13 from J; bases not matched to a gene: 12. For the CDR3, the DNA is TGTGCCAGCAGCCAGGAGGGGACTAGCAGGAACTTGTACTTC. This sequence encodes CASSQEGTSRNLYF.

The V call is TRBV5-1, the J call TRBJ2-2, with D perhaps TRBD2 (6 bases). This CDR3 has 16 residues. V lost 0 bases and J lost 6, with 15 bases in between. Germline V lookup: CDR1 SGHRS, CDR2 YFSETQ. Here the CDR3 DNA reads TGCGCCAGCAGCTTGGATCCGCGGGGTTTCGCCGGGGAGCTGTTTTTT. Translating it yields CASSLDPRGFAGELFF.

Only one count was recorded for this clone. This sequence joins TRBV7-9 and TRBJ1-5, with 9 bases identical to TRBD1. This CDR3 contains 17 residues. V lost 6 bases and J lost 0; bases outside the gene matches: 9. CDR1 is SEHNR, CDR2 FQNEAQ, per germline (reference sequence). The CDR3 protein is CASSYGGTGTSNQPQHF. In DNA, the CDR3 is TGTGCCAGCAGTTATGGGGGGACAGGGACTAGCAATCAGCCCCAGCATTTT.

The rearrangement uses TRBV2 and TRBJ2-1; 7 nucleotides match TRBD1. In germline, CDR1 is SNHLY, CDR2 FYNNEI. This CDR3 is built from 16 residues. Germline trimming cut 7 bases from V and 7 bases from J; bases unmatched to any gene: 16. CDR3 in DNA: TGTGCCAGCACCATAAGCGACAGGGAGTGGGGGAATGAGCAGTTCTTC. It translates to CASTISDREWGNEQFF.

In its sample, this clone was seen once. The chain recombines TRBV5-5 with TRBJ1-6; no definite D call. The CDR3 has 16 amino acids. Trimming removed 4 bases from V and 0 bases from J, with 11 bases in between. Looked up from germline, CDR1 is SGHKS and CDR2 is YYEKEE (reference sequence). CDR3 nucleotide sequence: TGTGCCAGCAGCCCCGGTGAGAGCTCCTATAATTCACCCCTCCACTTT. Its translation: CASSPGESSYNSPLHF.

The V gene is TRBV27, the J gene TRBJ2-3; TRBD2 matches 10 bases. Germline lookup yields CDR1 MNHEY and CDR2 SMNVEV (reference sequence). The CDR3 runs to 17 residues. J was trimmed by 4 bases and V by 1 base; bases with no gene match: 8. The CDR3 loop reads CASSLWASGSSADTQYF. CDR3 DNA: TGTGCCAGCAGTTTATGGGCTAGCGGGAGTAGTGCAGATACGCAGTATTTT.

This CDR3 reads CASRIRGEKLFF. The CDR3, as DNA: TGTGCCAGCAGGATCAGGGGTGAAAAACTGTTTTTT. V usage is TRBV28 and J usage is TRBJ1-4; D possibly corresponds to TRBD1 (6 bases). Trimming pared 6 bases from V and 7 bases from J, leaving 9 bases between. Germline V gene data show CDR1 as MDHEN and CDR2 as SYDVKM. This CDR3 region has 12 residues.

The gene calls are TRBV15 and TRBJ1-1; no firm D call. Germline loops: CDR1 LNHNV, CDR2 YYDKDF (reference sequence). Trimming stripped 0 bases from V and 2 bases from J, with 13 bases between. The CDR3 runs to 16 residues. This chain's CDR3 is CATSRDLGRLNTEAFF. The CDR3 DNA follows: TGTGCCACCAGCAGAGACCTCGGTCGGTTAAACACTGAAGCTTTCTTT.

The chain employs TRBV6-5 and TRBJ1-1, with TRBD1 matching 7 bases. V lost 4 bases to trimming and J lost 5 bases; unmatched junction nucleotides: 10. Germline values: CDR1 MNHEY, CDR2 SVGAGI. There are 15 residues in the CDR3. CDR3 residues: CASSWDSPGSTEAFF. The CDR3 bases are TGTGCCAGCAGTTGGGACAGCCCTGGGTCGACTGAAGCTTTCTTT.

Here the CDR3 reads CASTQMGQEQFF. The DNA of the CDR3 is TGTGCCAGCACCCAGATGGGGCAAGAGCAGTTCTTC. The V call is TRBV2, the J call TRBJ2-1; a possible D gene is TRBD1 (5 bases). This CDR3 has 12 amino acids. Germline CDR1 and CDR2: SNHLY and FYNNEI. Trimming took 7 bases from V and 10 from J, leaving 14 bases between them.

The chain recombines TRBV14 with TRBJ1-3; D uncertain. Germline CDR1 SGHDN, CDR2 FVKESK. Trimming removed 1 base from V and 1 base from J, with 8 bases in between. The CDR3 length is 15 residues. The CDR3 here is CASSQGEFSGNTIYF. For the CDR3, the DNA is TGTGCCAGCAGCCAAGGAGAGTTTTCTGGAAACACCATATATTTT. Together with reference TRBV14 and TRBJ1-3, the CDR3 gives the full variable domain: EAGVTQFPSHSVIEKGQTVTLRCDPISGHDNLYWYRRVMGKEIKFLLHFVKESKQDESGMPNNRFLAERTGGTYSTLKVQPAELEDSGVYFCASSQGEFSGNTIYFGEGSWLTVV.

The V gene is TRBV5-4, the J gene TRBJ2-6; 8 bases align to TRBD2. The CDR3 contains 17 residues. Germline CDR1 reads SGHNT; CDR2 reads YYREEE (reference sequence). Germline trimming cut 9 bases from V and 0 bases from J; bases unmatched to any gene: 11. The CDR3 DNA follows: TGTGCCACCCAGCGGGGGCAGCGGCCCTCTGGGGCCAACGTCCTGACTTTC. It yields the protein CATQRGQRPSGANVLTF.

The chain combines TRBV30 with TRBJ1-2; D gene unclear. V shed 3 bases and J shed 8 bases, with 16 bases lying between them. Per the germline V gene, CDR1 is GTSNPN and CDR2 is SVGIG (reference sequence). This CDR3 has 13 residues. CDR3 DNA sequence: TGTGCCTGGAGGGCTCCCGGTCAAGCGGGCTACACCTTC. It is translated as CAWRAPGQAGYTF.

This clone occurred once. V gene TRBV7-2 combines with J gene TRBJ2-3, with 9 bases lining up with TRBD2. V was pared by 3 bases and J by 8 bases, with 6 bases of the junction left unmatched. This CDR3 is built from 14 residues. Germline loops: CDR1 SGHTA, CDR2 FQGNSA. The CDR3 DNA sequence: TGTGCCAGCAGCTTGGACACTAGCGGGCTTACGCAGTATTTT. Translated: CASSLDTSGLTQYF. The whole variable domain, remainder taken from reference TRBV7-2 and TRBJ2-3, is GAGVSQSPSNKVTEKGKDVELRCDPISGHTALYWYRQSLGQGLEFLIYFQGNSAPDKSGLPSDRFSAERTGGSVSTLTIQRTQQEDSAVYLCASSLDTSGLTQYFGPGTRLTVL.

This sequence joins TRBV7-6 and TRBJ2-7, with 8 bases aligning to TRBD2. Germline assignment: CDR1 SGHVS and CDR2 FNYEAQ. Trimming took 1 base from V and 0 from J; bases not matched to a gene: 5. This CDR3 spans 16 amino acids. The CDR3 coding sequence is TGTGCCAGCAGCTTAGGGGCCGGGACTAGCTCCTACGAGCAGTACTTC. It translates to CASSLGAGTSSYEQYF. Full variable domain (outside the CDR3, taken from reference TRBV7-6 and TRBJ2-7): GAGVSQSPRYKVTKRGQDVALRCDPISGHVSLYWYRQALGQGPEFLTYFNYEAQQDKSGLPNDRFSAERPEGSISTLTIQRTEQRDSAMYRCASSLGAGTSSYEQYFGPGTRLTVT.

This clone was counted a few times. This chain uses TRBV6-5 with TRBJ1-6, with D possibly matching TRBD1 (6 bases). Germline V gene lookup returns CDR1 MNHEY and CDR2 SVGAGI. CDR3 length: 15 residues. Trimming stripped 6 bases from V and 2 bases from J, with 11 bases between. The CDR3 nucleotides are TGTGCCAGCAGGGAGAGACAGGCCTATAATTCACCCCTCCACTTT. Its protein product is CASRERQAYNSPLHF.

This clone was counted between two and nine times. The chain joins TRBV30 to TRBJ2-2; perhaps TRBD1 as D (6 bases). The CDR3 loop spans 16 amino acids. Germline assignment: CDR1 GTSNPN and CDR2 SVGIG (reference sequence). Between the trimmed V and J ends, which lost 2 bases and 4 bases, there was a span of 17 bases. The CDR3 here is CAWSPGAGVGTGELFF. The CDR3 DNA sequence: TGTGCCTGGAGTCCCGGTGCAGGGGTTGGCACCGGGGAGCTGTTTTTT.

This clone has a single count. The genes are TRBV9 and TRBJ2-2; D unclear. CDR1 SGDLS and CDR2 YYNGEE come from the germline V gene. CDR3 length: 14 amino acids. Trimming took 3 bases from V and 5 from J, leaving 11 bases between them. The chain's CDR3 is CASSGLTTTGELFF. In DNA form, the CDR3 reads TGTGCCAGCAGCGGACTCACAACGACCGGGGAGCTGTTTTTT.

This sequence joins TRBV7-9 and TRBJ2-5; possible D gene TRBD1, 6 bases. V lost 3 bases and J 0 bases, leaving 11 bases between the germline ends. This CDR3 is built from 15 residues. Germline V gene sequence: CDR1 SEHNR, CDR2 FQNEAQ (reference sequence). This CDR3 reads CASSFRDTYQETQYF. In DNA, the CDR3 is TGTGCCAGCAGCTTTCGGGACACGTACCAAGAGACCCAGTACTTC.

The chain joins TRBV5-1 to TRBJ1-1; 9 bases align to TRBD1. In germline, CDR1 is SGHRS, CDR2 YFSETQ. J lost 5 bases, V lost 3 bases, and 5 bases had no gene match. There are 14 residues in the CDR3. CDR3 in DNA: TGCGCCAGCAGCTGGGGGACAGGGCTTACTGAAGCTTTCTTT. Residues: CASSWGTGLTEAFF.